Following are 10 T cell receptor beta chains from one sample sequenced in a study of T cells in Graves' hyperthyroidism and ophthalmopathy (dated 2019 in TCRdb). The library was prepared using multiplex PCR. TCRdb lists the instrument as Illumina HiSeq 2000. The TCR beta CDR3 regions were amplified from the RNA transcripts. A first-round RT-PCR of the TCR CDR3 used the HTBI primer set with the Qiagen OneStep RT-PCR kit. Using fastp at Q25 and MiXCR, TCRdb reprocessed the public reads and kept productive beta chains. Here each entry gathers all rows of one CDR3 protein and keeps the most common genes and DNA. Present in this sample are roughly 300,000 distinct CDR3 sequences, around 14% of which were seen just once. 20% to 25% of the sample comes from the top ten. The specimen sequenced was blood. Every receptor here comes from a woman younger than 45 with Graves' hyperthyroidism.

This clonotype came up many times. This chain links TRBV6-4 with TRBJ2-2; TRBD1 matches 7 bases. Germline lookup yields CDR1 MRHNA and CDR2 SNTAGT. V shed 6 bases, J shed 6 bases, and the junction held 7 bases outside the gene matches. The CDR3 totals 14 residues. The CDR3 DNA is TGTGCCAGCAGCCGGGACAGTTCGTCCGGGGAGCTGTTTTTT. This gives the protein CASSRDSSSGELFF.

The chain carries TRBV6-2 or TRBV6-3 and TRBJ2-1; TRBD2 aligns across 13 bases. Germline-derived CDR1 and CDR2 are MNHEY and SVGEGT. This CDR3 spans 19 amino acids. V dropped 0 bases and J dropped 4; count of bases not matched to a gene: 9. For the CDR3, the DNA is TGTGCCAGCAGTTACTCAATGGGACTAGCGGGACAGACTTACAATGAGCAGTTCTTC. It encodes CASSYSMGLAGQTYNEQFF.

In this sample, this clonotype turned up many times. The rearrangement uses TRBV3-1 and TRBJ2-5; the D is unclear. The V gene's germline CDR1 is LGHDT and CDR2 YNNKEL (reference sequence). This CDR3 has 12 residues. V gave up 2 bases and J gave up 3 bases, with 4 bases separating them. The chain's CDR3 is CASSQTEETQYF. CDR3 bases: TGTGCCAGCAGCCAAACGGAAGAGACCCAGTACTTC.

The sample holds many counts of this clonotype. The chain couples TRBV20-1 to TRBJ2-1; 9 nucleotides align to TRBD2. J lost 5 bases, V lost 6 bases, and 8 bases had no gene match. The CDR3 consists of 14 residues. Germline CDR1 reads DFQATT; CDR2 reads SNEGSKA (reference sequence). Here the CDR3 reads CSATGTSQDNEQFF. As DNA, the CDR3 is TGCAGTGCGACCGGGACTAGCCAAGACAATGAGCAGTTCTTC.

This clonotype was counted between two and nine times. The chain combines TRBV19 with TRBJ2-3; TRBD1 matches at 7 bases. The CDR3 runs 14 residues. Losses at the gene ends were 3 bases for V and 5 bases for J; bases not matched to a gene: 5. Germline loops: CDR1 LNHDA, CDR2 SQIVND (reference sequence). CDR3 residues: CASSIQGEGDTQYF. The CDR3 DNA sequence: TGTGCCAGTAGTATCCAGGGGGAAGGAGATACGCAGTATTTT.

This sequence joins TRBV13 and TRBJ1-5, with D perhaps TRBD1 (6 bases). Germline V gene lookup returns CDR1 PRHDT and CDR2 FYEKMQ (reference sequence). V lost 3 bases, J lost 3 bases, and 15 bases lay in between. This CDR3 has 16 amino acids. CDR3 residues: CASSLGNQGNNQPQHF. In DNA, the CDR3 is TGTGCCAGCAGCTTGGGAAATCAGGGGAACAATCAGCCCCAGCATTTT.

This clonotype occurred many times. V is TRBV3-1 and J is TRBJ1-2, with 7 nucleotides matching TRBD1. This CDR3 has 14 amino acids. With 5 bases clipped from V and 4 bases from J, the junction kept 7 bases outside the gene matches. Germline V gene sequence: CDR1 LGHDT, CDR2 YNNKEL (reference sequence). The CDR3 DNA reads TGTGCCAGCAGCTTTCACCGGGACAGCTATGGCTACACCTTC. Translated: CASSFHRDSYGYTF. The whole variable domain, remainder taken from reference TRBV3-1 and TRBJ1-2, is DTAVSQTPKYLVTQMGNDKSIKCEQNLGHDTMYWYKQDSKKFLKIMFSYNNKELIINETVPNRFSPKSPDKAHLNLHINSLELGDSAVYFCASSFHRDSYGYTFGSGTRLTVV.

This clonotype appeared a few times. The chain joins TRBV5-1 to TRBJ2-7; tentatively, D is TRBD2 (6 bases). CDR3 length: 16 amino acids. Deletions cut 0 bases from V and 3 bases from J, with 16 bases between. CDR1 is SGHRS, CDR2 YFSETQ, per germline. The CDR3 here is CASSLDVRGGDYEQYF. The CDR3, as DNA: TGCGCCAGCAGCTTGGATGTAAGGGGAGGCGACTACGAGCAGTACTTC.

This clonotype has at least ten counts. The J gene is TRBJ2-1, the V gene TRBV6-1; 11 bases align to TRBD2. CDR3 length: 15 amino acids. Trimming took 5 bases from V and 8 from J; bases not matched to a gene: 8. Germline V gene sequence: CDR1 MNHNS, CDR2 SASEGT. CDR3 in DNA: TGTGCCAGCAGTCCCGATAGCGGGAGGGCCGATGAGCAGTTCTTC. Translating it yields CASSPDSGRADEQFF.

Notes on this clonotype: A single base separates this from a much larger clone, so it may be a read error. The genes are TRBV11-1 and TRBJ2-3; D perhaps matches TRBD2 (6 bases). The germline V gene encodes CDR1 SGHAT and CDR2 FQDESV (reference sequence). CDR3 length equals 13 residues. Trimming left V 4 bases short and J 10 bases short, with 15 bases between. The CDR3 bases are TGTGCCAGCAGCTCTCCGGGAGAAAATGCGCAGTATTTT. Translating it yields CASSSPGENAQYF.